This record concerns one T cell receptor (beta chain) sequence. The target antigen is unknown. This entry is derived from a study of radiotherapy plus CTLA-4 blockade in lung cancer. For the study at large: Patients showed objective responses in 18% of cases and disease control in about 30%. Study-wide results and limits: Radiotherapy with ipilimumab was followed by blood expansion of tumor-derived clones. The authors reported that early blood T cell clone dynamics, with interferon-beta, best predicted response.

TCRdb's table, derived via immunoSEQ multiplex PCR, lists solely in-frame clones and lacks some. The table records approximately 40,000 clones, roughly 72% of them present only once. J gave up 3 bases and V 0 bases, and 5 bases lay outside the gene matches. Germline CDR1 and CDR2: SGHRS and YFSETQ. This CDR3 spans 16 amino acids. Lung cancer patients with chemo-refractory metastatic non-small-cell disease were given focal radiation plus CTLA-4 blockade with ipilimumab. The source is a human donor with non-small cell lung cancer who had stable disease on radiotherapy plus ipilimumab. The chain combines TRBV5-1 with TRBJ2-7; 11 bases agree with TRBD2. The sample consisted of peripheral blood, taken from a patient treated with radiotherapy plus ipilimumab. CDR3 region: CASSLARTSGYYEQYF. The CDR3 DNA reads TGCGCCAGCAGCTTGGCCCGGACTAGCGGGTACTACGAGCAGTACTTC.